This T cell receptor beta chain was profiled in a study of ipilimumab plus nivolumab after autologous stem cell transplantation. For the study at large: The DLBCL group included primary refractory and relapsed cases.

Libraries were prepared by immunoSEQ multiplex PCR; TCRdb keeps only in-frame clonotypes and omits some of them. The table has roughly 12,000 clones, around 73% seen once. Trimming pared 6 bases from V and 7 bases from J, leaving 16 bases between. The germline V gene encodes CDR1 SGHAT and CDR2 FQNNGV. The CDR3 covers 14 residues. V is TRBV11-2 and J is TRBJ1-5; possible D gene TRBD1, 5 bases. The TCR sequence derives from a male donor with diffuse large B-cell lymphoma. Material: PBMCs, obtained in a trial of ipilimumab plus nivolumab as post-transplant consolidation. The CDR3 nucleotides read TGTGCCAGCAGTCTTGAGGGGTTGGGCCAGCCCCAGCATTTT. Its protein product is CASSLEGLGQPQHF.